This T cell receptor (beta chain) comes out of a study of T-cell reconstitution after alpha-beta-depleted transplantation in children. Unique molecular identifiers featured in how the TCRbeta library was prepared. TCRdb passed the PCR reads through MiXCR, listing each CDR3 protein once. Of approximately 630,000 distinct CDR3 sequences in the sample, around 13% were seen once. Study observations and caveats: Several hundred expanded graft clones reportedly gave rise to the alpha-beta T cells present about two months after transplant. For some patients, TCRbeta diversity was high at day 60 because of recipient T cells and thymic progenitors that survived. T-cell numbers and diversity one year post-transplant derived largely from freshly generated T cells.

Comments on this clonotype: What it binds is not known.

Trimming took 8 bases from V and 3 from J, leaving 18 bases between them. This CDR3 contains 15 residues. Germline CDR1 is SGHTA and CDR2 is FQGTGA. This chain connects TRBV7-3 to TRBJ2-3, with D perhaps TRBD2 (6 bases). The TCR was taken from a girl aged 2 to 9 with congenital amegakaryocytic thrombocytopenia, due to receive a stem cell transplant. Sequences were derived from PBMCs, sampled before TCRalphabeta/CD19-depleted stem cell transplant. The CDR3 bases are TGTGCCAGCCCTGGCCCCTGGGAGGCTACAGATACGCAGTATTTT. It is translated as CASPGPWEATDTQYF.